This entry concerns a single T cell receptor beta chain. Sequencing was performed with immunoSEQ multiplex PCR; in TCRdb, only in-frame clones are kept and a portion is missing. The sample yields about 160,000 clones, 95% to 96% seen once. The source of the sample is a study of control samples from healthy donors and cancer patients. V lost 7 bases and J lost 6; bases outside the gene matches: 11. Germline CDR1 and CDR2: LNHDA and SQIVND (reference sequence). The CDR3 runs to 15 residues. Sequenced: blood. The source of this sequence is a woman aged 25-40 years in good health. The chain recombines TRBV19 with TRBJ2-1; 8 bases align to TRBD2. CDR3 sequence (DNA): TGTGCCAGTAACCCACTAGCGGCATCATTCAATGAGCAGTTCTTC. The encoded protein is CASNPLAASFNEQFF.